These 15 T cell receptor beta chains were sequenced from one sample in a study of preoperative IRX-2 immunotherapy in early breast cancer. Sample treatment: preoperative locoregional IRX-2 cytokine immunotherapy. The table came from immunoSEQ multiplex PCR; TCRdb's copy has only in-frame clones and leaves some out. The sample yields around 39,000 clones, roughly 95% seen once. Sequencing was performed on tumor tissue, taken after IRX-2 immunotherapy. These receptors were collected from a human donor with breast cancer.

The chain carries TRBV19 and TRBJ1-6, with a possible D match to TRBD1 (6 bases). The CDR3 is 15 amino acids. Trimming removed 10 bases from V and 2 bases from J, with 15 bases in between. Germline V gene lookup returns CDR1 LNHDA and CDR2 SQIVND (reference sequence). This CDR3 is CATTEAGAYNSPLHF. The CDR3 bases are TGTGCCACCACAGAAGCAGGGGCCTATAATTCACCCCTCCACTTT.

The chain combines TRBV28 with TRBJ1-1, with a weak D call TRBD1 (6 bases). CDR3 size: 13 residues. CDR1 and CDR2 from the germline V gene are MDHEN and SYDVKM. Between the trimmed V and J ends, which lost 11 bases and 7 bases, there was a span of 20 bases. This chain's CDR3 is CAAQTGLGSEAFF. Here the CDR3 DNA reads TGTGCCGCCCAGACAGGACTGGGGAGTGAAGCTTTCTTT.

The chain combines TRBV4-2 with TRBJ2-2; unclear D gene. With 4 bases removed from V and 6 bases from J, the gap between germline ends came to 15 bases. From germline, CDR1 is LGHNA and CDR2 YNFKEQ. The CDR3 length is 15 residues. CDR3 sequence (DNA): TGTGCCAGCAGCCCCTCGGGTGGGAAGGCCGGGGAGCTGTTTTTT. Protein sequence: CASSPSGGKAGELFF.

J is TRBJ2-1 and V is TRBV19; possible D gene TRBD2, 6 bases. Germline V gives CDR1 LNHDA, CDR2 SQIVND (reference sequence). V was clipped by 3 bases and J by 8 bases, with 26 bases between them. The CDR3 length is 18 residues. The CDR3 is CASSIAGRGRLSGDEQFF. As DNA, the CDR3 is TGTGCCAGTAGTATCGCGGGACGGGGGAGACTCTCCGGTGATGAGCAGTTCTTC.

The gene calls are TRBV7-6 and TRBJ1-3; D is undetermined. Trimming shortened V by 5 bases and J by 0 bases, and 14 bases separated the two germline ends. Germline V gene sequence: CDR1 SGHVS, CDR2 FNYEAQ. This CDR3 comprises 16 residues. The DNA for the CDR3 is TGTGCCAGCAGCCCAGCCCCAAAAGGCTCTGGAAACACCATATATTTT. Translating gives CASSPAPKGSGNTIYF.

The CDR3 loop is CASSYRGLIGEKLFF. The CDR3 DNA reads TGCGCCAGCAGCTACAGGGGGCTGATAGGTGAAAAACTGTTTTTT. The V gene is TRBV5-1, the J gene TRBJ1-4; TRBD1 matches 9 bases. CDR1 SGHRS and CDR2 YFSETQ come from the germline V gene. The CDR3 loop spans 15 amino acids. The J segment lost 7 bases and the V segment lost 3 bases, leaving 7 bases of the junction unmatched.

The chain couples TRBV5-1 to TRBJ2-7, with TRBD2 as a possible D gene (6 bases). V was shortened by 1 base and J by 3 bases, with 17 bases between the two germline ends. CDR3 length equals 16 residues. Germline values: CDR1 SGHRS, CDR2 YFSETQ. The CDR3 reads CASSLMGRGLLYEQYF. The CDR3, as DNA: TGCGCCAGCAGCTTGATGGGTCGGGGACTGCTCTACGAGCAGTACTTC.

The chain is built from TRBV27 and TRBJ2-6; D not resolved. The CDR3 runs 11 residues. V lost 8 bases to trimming and J lost 12 bases, with 11 bases between them. Germline V gene lookup returns CDR1 MNHEY and CDR2 SMNVEV (reference sequence). The CDR3 protein is CASSNWGVLTF. For the CDR3, the DNA is TGTGCCAGCTCAAACTGGGGCGTCCTGACTTTC.

This clone was seen once. The rearrangement joins TRBV28 to TRBJ1-2; no definite D call. The germline V gene encodes CDR1 MDHEN and CDR2 SYDVKM. This CDR3 is 16 amino acids long. Between the trimmed V and J ends, which lost 3 bases and 4 bases, there was a span of 18 bases. The CDR3, as DNA: TGTGCCAGCAGTTTTCCCAGGCCCACCGCCAGCTATGGCTACACCTTC. Translated: CASSFPRPTASYGYTF.

This chain uses TRBV4-1 with TRBJ2-3; D gene unclear. V was cut by 0 bases and J by 1 base, with 8 bases left in between. Germline assignment: CDR1 MGHRA and CDR2 YSYEKL. There are 15 residues in the CDR3. CDR3 protein: CASSQDLVRTDTQYF. The CDR3 bases are TGCGCCAGCAGCCAAGATTTAGTCCGCACAGATACGCAGTATTTT.

This clone turned up a few times. The rearrangement joins TRBV5-1 to TRBJ1-1, with D hard to call. Germline V gene sequence: CDR1 SGHRS, CDR2 YFSETQ. The CDR3 runs 14 residues. V lost 0 bases to trimming and J lost 0 bases, with 6 bases between them. The DNA for the CDR3 is TGCGCCAGCAGCTTGGCGGACCTGAACACTGAAGCTTTCTTT. This translates into CASSLADLNTEAFF.

The chain joins TRBV28 to TRBJ1-4; D possibly corresponds to TRBD1 (5 bases). V lost 5 bases and J 0 bases, leaving 13 bases between the germline ends. The length of the CDR3 is 16 residues. Germline CDR1 MDHEN, CDR2 SYDVKM. CDR3 DNA: TGTGCCAGCAGTCCCCCCCGACAGTCAACTAATGAAAAACTGTTTTTT. Translating gives CASSPPRQSTNEKLFF. Drawing the rest from reference TRBV28 and TRBJ1-4, the complete variable domain is DVKVTQSSRYLVKRTGEKVFLECVQDMDHENMFWYRQDPGLGLRLIYFSYDVKMKEKGDIPEGYSVSREKKERFSLILESASTNQTSMYLCASSPPRQSTNEKLFFGSGTQLSVL.

The chain has TRBV7-7 and TRBJ1-3; D is uncertain. This CDR3 is 15 amino acids long. Germline V gene data show CDR1 as SSHAT and CDR2 as FNYEAQ (reference sequence). The V end was cut by 6 bases, the J end by 0 bases, with 12 bases between. The CDR3 loop reads CASSIGPNSGNTIYF. The CDR3 DNA reads TGTGCCAGCAGTATCGGTCCGAACTCTGGAAACACCATATATTTT.

CDR3: CASSLVGTGLGYGYTF. The CDR3 DNA follows: TGTGCCAGCAGCTTAGTGGGGACAGGGCTGGGTTATGGCTACACCTTC. V gene TRBV7-2 combines with J gene TRBJ1-2; 9 bases are a match to TRBD1. CDR3 length: 16 residues. Germline lookup yields CDR1 SGHTA and CDR2 FQGNSA. With 1 base clipped from V and 5 bases from J, the junction kept 8 bases outside the gene matches. The entire variable domain, with the rest obtained from reference TRBV7-2 and TRBJ1-2, is as follows: GAGVSQSPSNKVTEKGKDVELRCDPISGHTALYWYRQSLGQGLEFLIYFQGNSAPDKSGLPSDRFSAERTGGSVSTLTIQRTQQEDSAVYLCASSLVGTGLGYGYTFGSGTRLTVV.

The CDR3 sequence: CASSPTPGDEQYF. For the CDR3, the DNA is TGTGCCAGCAGCCCGACCCCAGGGGACGAGCAGTACTTC. The chain has TRBV7-3 and TRBJ2-7, with a tentative D call TRBD1 (6 bases). Trimming took off 5 bases at V and 5 bases at J, with 13 bases between the two ends. This CDR3 has 13 amino acids. Germline V gene lookup returns CDR1 SGHTA and CDR2 FQGTGA.